The 19 T cell receptor beta chains below all came from one sample that was sequenced in a study of response to subunit inactivated influenza vaccine. TCRdb recomputed calls from the RT-PCR reads with MiXCR, one row per CDR3 protein. This sample carries approximately 500,000 distinct CDR3 sequences, 14% of them seen once, and the ten largest clones take approximately 12%. The sample was PBMCs from blood, taken about 13 days after vaccination. These receptors came from a man aged 50-60 years who received an inactivated influenza vaccine.

This chain uses TRBV11-3 with TRBJ2-7; D unclear. Germline CDR1 and CDR2: SGHNT and YENEEA. Trimming removed 1 base from V and 6 bases from J, with 10 bases in between. CDR3 length: 13 residues. For the CDR3, the DNA is TGTGCCAGCAGCTTAGGGTCTGTGGGCGAGCAGTACTTC. It is translated as CASSLGSVGEQYF. Full variable domain (remainder filled in from reference TRBV11-3 and TRBJ2-7): EAGVVQSPRYKIIEKKQPVAFWCNPISGHNTLYWYLQNLGQGPELLIRYENEEAVDDSQLPKDRFSAERLKGVDSTLKIQPAELGDSAVYLCASSLGSVGEQYFGPGTRLTVT.

The V and J genes are TRBV5-1 and TRBJ1-6; TRBD1 is a possible D gene (6 bases). Trimming shortened V by 0 bases and J by 9 bases, and 13 bases separated the two germline ends. The germline gives CDR1 SGHRS, CDR2 YFSETQ. CDR3 length: 15 amino acids. CDR3 amino acids: CASSLDGGGSSPLHF. The CDR3 coding sequence is TGCGCCAGCAGCTTGGATGGGGGCGGCTCTTCACCCCTCCACTTT.

V gene TRBV20-1 combines with J gene TRBJ2-7; 7 positions agree with TRBD1. Per germline, CDR1 DFQATT and CDR2 SNEGSKA (reference sequence). Trimming cost V 5 bases and J 9 bases; bases outside gene matches: 7. This CDR3 region has 11 residues. As DNA, the CDR3 is TGCAGTGCTTACGACAGGGAAGGGCAGTACTTC. Residues: CSAYDREGQYF.

This clonotype was counted a single time. One end of the junction does not line up with germline, which may come from a read error. This chain connects TRBV20-1 to TRBJ2-7, with TRBD2 as a possible D gene (7 bases). The CDR3 loop spans 15 amino acids. The V gene's germline CDR1 is DFQATT and CDR2 SNEGSKA (reference sequence). The chain's CDR3 is CSARGPRGPPYKQYF. Here the CDR3 DNA reads TGCAGTGCTAGAGGACCGCGGGGGCCCCCCTACAAGCAGTACTTC.

The chain has TRBV4-2 and TRBJ2-3; D not certain. Germline values: CDR1 LGHNA, CDR2 YNFKEQ. The CDR3 consists of 15 residues. The V gene lost 1 base and the J gene lost 1 base, with 9 bases spanning the gap. CDR3 sequence: CASSQAETRTDTQYF. The CDR3 DNA sequence: TGTGCCAGCAGCCAAGCCGAAACTCGCACAGATACGCAGTATTTT.

The chain combines TRBV19 with TRBJ1-2, with D unclear. This CDR3 comprises 15 residues. V lost 4 bases and J 0 bases, leaving 12 bases between the germline ends. Germline V gene lookup returns CDR1 LNHDA and CDR2 SQIVND (reference sequence). The CDR3 nucleotides are TGTGCCAGTAGTACCGCCCGAGCGTCTAACTATGGCTACACCTTC. It is translated as CASSTARASNYGYTF. Looking up the rest from reference TRBV19 and TRBJ1-2 gives the full variable domain: DGGITQSPKYLFRKEGQNVTLSCEQNLNHDAMYWYRQDPGQGLRLIYYSQIVNDFQKGDIAEGYSVSREKKESFPLTVTSAQKNPTAFYLCASSTARASNYGYTFGSGTRLTVV.

This clonotype was found a few times. This chain joins TRBV20-1 and TRBJ2-4, with a tentative D call TRBD2 (6 bases). Germline-derived CDR1 and CDR2 are DFQATT and SNEGSKA (reference sequence). V lost 3 bases to trimming and J lost 8 bases, with 14 bases between them. CDR3 length equals 13 residues. CDR3 coding DNA: TGCAGTGCTAGTGCCGGGACTGATCACATTCAGTACTTC. Encoded protein: CSASAGTDHIQYF.

This clonotype came up a few times. The genes are TRBV11-2 and TRBJ2-1; 11 nucleotides align to TRBD2. V shed 1 base and J 0 bases; nucleotides not matched to a gene: 2. Germline V gene lookup returns CDR1 SGHAT and CDR2 FQNNGV. The CDR3 is 17 amino acids. The CDR3 coding sequence is TGTGCCAGCAGCTTAGTGACTAGCGGGGTCTCCTACAATGAGCAGTTCTTC. Its protein is CASSLVTSGVSYNEQFF. Combining the CDR3 with reference TRBV11-2 and TRBJ2-1 gives the whole variable domain EAGVAQSPRYKIIEKRQSVAFWCNPISGHATLYWYQQILGQGPKLLIQFQNNGVVDDSQLPKDRFSAERLKGVDSTLKIQPAKLEDSAVYLCASSLVTSGVSYNEQFFGPGTRLTVL.

This rearrangement joins TRBV6-5 to TRBJ2-5; D unclear. CDR1 is MNHEY and CDR2 is SVGAGI in the germline V gene. V was trimmed by 2 bases and J by 4 bases, leaving 11 bases between them. This CDR3 has 14 amino acids. CDR3 sequence: CASSYKGLSETQYF. The CDR3 DNA reads as TGTGCCAGCAGTTACAAGGGCTTATCAGAGACCCAGTACTTC.

The genes are TRBV6-2 or TRBV6-3 and TRBJ2-5; tentatively, D is TRBD2 (6 bases). CDR3 length equals 17 residues. CDR1 is MNHEY and CDR2 is SVGEGT in the germline V gene. The V gene lost 7 bases and the J gene lost 6 bases, with 27 bases spanning the gap. CDR3 region: CASTSTEGGDRLKTQYF. The CDR3 coding sequence is TGTGCCAGCACTTCGACCGAAGGAGGGGATAGGTTGAAGACCCAGTACTTC.

J is TRBJ1-5 and V is TRBV3-1; no definite D call. The CDR3 spans 12 residues. Trimming removed 0 bases from V and 11 bases from J, with 8 bases in between. In germline, CDR1 is LGHDT, CDR2 YNNKEL (reference sequence). The CDR3 reads CASSQDYGAQHF. CDR3 sequence (DNA): TGTGCCAGCAGCCAAGACTACGGGGCCCAGCATTTT.

The chain links TRBV7-6 to TRBJ2-3; 7 nucleotides match TRBD2. Germline V gives CDR1 SGHVS, CDR2 FNYEAQ. This CDR3 spans 15 amino acids. Unmatched junction bases numbered 5, after V lost 5 bases and J lost 0 bases. The CDR3 nucleotides are TGTGCCAGCAGCGGGCTAGCGGCAAGCACAGATACGCAGTATTTT. Translating it yields CASSGLAASTDTQYF. Drawing the rest from reference TRBV7-6 and TRBJ2-3, the complete variable domain is GAGVSQSPRYKVTKRGQDVALRCDPISGHVSLYWYRQALGQGPEFLTYFNYEAQQDKSGLPNDRFSAERPEGSISTLTIQRTEQRDSAMYRCASSGLAASTDTQYFGPGTRLTVL.

The V gene is TRBV7-3, the J gene TRBJ2-2; 10 bases are a match to TRBD2. The CDR3 is 17 residues long. The V segment lost 1 base and the J segment 4 bases; nucleotides outside the gene matches: 6. The germline V gene has CDR1 SGHTA and CDR2 FQGTGA. Written as DNA, the CDR3 is TGTGCCAGCAGCTTAATAGCTAGCGGGAGTATCACCGGGGAGCTGTTTTTT. Encoded protein: CASSLIASGSITGELFF.

This clonotype showed up just a few times. The V call is TRBV5-5, the J call TRBJ1-1, with no clear D. This CDR3 contains 14 residues. CDR1 is SGHKS and CDR2 is YYEKEE in the germline V gene (reference sequence). V was shortened by 0 bases and J by 5 bases, with 11 bases between the two germline ends. CDR3 bases: TGTGCCAGCAGCTTGGCAAGGGTTGGGACTGAAGCTTTCTTT. As protein: CASSLARVGTEAFF.

V and J are TRBV12-3 or TRBV12-4 and TRBJ2-5, with a tentative D call TRBD1 (5 bases). The CDR3 is 13 amino acids. V was shortened by 7 bases and J by 2 bases, with 11 bases between the two germline ends. The CDR3 bases are TGTGCCAGCACCCTGGACACTCAAGAGACCCAGTACTTC. It is translated as CASTLDTQETQYF.

The table lists this clonotype with many counts. J is TRBJ2-7 and V is TRBV20-1; 7 positions agree with TRBD1. J lost 3 bases, V lost 3 bases, and 8 bases had no gene match. The CDR3 is 14 amino acids. CDR1 and CDR2 from the germline V gene are DFQATT and SNEGSKA (reference sequence). The CDR3 reads CSASRGTVSYEQYF. The DNA of the CDR3 is TGCAGTGCTAGCAGGGGGACAGTGAGCTACGAGCAGTACTTC.

This clonotype was observed a few times. The chain is built from TRBV10-3 and TRBJ2-5; possibly TRBD2 for D (6 bases). V gave up 4 bases and J gave up 7 bases, with 13 bases separating them. The CDR3 totals 13 residues. Germline V gene lookup returns CDR1 ENHRY and CDR2 SYGVKD. The CDR3 sequence is CAISVSDGGTQYF. CDR3 nucleotide sequence: TGTGCCATCAGTGTGTCAGACGGGGGGACCCAGTACTTC.

The CDR3 protein is CASSIYRGDEQYF. The DNA of the CDR3 is TGTGCCAGCAGCATCTACAGGGGGGACGAGCAGTACTTC. The chain employs TRBV5-6 and TRBJ2-7; the match to TRBD1 covers 8 bases. There are 13 residues in the CDR3. J gave up 5 bases and V 4 bases, and 5 bases lay outside the gene matches. Germline V CDR1 and CDR2: SGHDT, YYEEEE.

V and J are TRBV12-3 or TRBV12-4 and TRBJ2-1; the D gene is possibly TRBD1 (6 bases). The V and J ends lost 6 bases and 0 bases respectively, with 12 bases between them. This CDR3 has 15 residues. In DNA form, the CDR3 reads TGTGCCAGCAGCCCCCCGGGACACTCCTACAATGAGCAGTTCTTC. This codes for CASSPPGHSYNEQFF.